This TCR beta chain was sequenced in a study of monozygotic twins with inflammatory bowel disease. Whole-blood total RNA was extracted without T cell sorting. The CDR3 is 12 residues long. The V gene's germline CDR1 is SGDLS and CDR2 YYNGEE. One entry per CDR3 protein, without DNA, is what TCRdb gives after re-calling the 5' RACE reads. The specimen's table records about 350,000 distinct CDR3 sequences. The V call is TRBV9, the J call TRBJ2-3. Sample: blood. The clonotype comes from a human donor with ulcerative colitis or Crohn's disease, or a healthy co-twin of an affected twin (not recorded which). CDR3: CASSAHTDTQYF.